This is a list of T cell receptor beta chains from one sample in a study of blood T cells in healthy people across ages. MiXCR was run by TCRdb on the 5' RACE reads, yielding one entry per CDR3 protein. The sample carries roughly 1,500,000 distinct CDR3 sequences, about 43% recorded once. The material sequenced was blood. The receptors here all came from a woman in her late teens or twenties in good health. Both conserved end residues are part of each CDR3. The D gene is left open where the match is weak. Clone size is stated in some rows and not others, as once, few, many or a class when expanded.

few	TRBV20-1	TRBJ2-3	-	CSAEKGTDTQYF	TGCAGTGCTGAAAAAGGAACAGATACGCAGTATTTT
-	TRBV14	TRBJ2-7	-	CASARGQPFYEQYF	TGTGCCAGCGCCCGGGGGCAACCCTTCTACGAGCAGTACTTC
-	TRBV5-1	TRBJ2-7	-	CASSFQGYDNEQYF	TGCGCCAGCAGCTTCCAGGGGTATGACAATGAGCAGTACTTC
few	TRBV3-1	TRBJ1-1	-	CASSQAGFTEAFF	TGTGCCAGCAGCCAAGCGGGTTTTACTGAAGCTTTCTTT
-	TRBV11-2	TRBJ1-2	-	CASSTRAGRGYTF	TGTGCCAGCAGCACCCGGGCGGGTCGTGGCTACACCTTC
-	TRBV15	TRBJ2-1	TRBD2	CATSRDSTSGASKQFF	TGTGCCACCAGCAGAGATTCAACTAGCGGGGCTTCTAAGCAGTTCTTC
-	TRBV21-1	TRBJ2-1	-	CASSKVSGGSIFQFF	TGTGCCAGCAGCAAAGTATCGGGGGGTAGCATCTTTCAGTTCTTC
-	TRBV29-1	TRBJ2-1	TRBD1	CSVGTGIYNEQFF	TGCAGCGTGGGGACAGGAATCTACAATGAGCAGTTCTTC
few	TRBV20-1	TRBJ2-3	-	CSAPRGSQGSTDTQYF	TGCAGTGCACCACGAGGGTCTCAGGGAAGCACAGATACGCAGTATTTT
-	TRBV9	TRBJ2-4	-	CASSVGPLEGIAKNIQYF	TGTGCCAGCAGCGTAGGCCCCCTCGAGGGGATAGCCAAAAACATTCAGTACTTC
-	TRBV9	TRBJ2-2	TRBD1	CASSAWDRVAGEPFF	TGTGCCAGCAGCGCCTGGGACAGGGTGGCCGGGGAGCCGTTTTTT
-	TRBV12-3/TRBV12-4	TRBJ1-2	TRBD1	CASSTPTGFRGYTF	TGTGCCAGCAGTACCCCGACAGGGTTTCGTGGCTACACCTTC
-	TRBV20-1	TRBJ2-1	-	CSAHQRARAEINEQFF	TGCAGTGCTCACCAGAGGGCACGAGCGGAGATCAATGAGCAGTTCTTC
-	TRBV10-3	TRBJ2-1	-	CAITDDREGEQFF	TGTGCCATCACCGATGACAGGGAGGGTGAGCAGTTCTTC
-	TRBV30	TRBJ1-6	-	CAWSLLEAPLHF	TGTGCCTGGAGCCTTCTGGAGGCCCCCCTCCACTTT
-	TRBV7-2	TRBJ1-6	TRBD1	CASSAGTASPLHF	TGTGCCAGCAGCGCCGGGACAGCTTCACCCCTCCACTTT